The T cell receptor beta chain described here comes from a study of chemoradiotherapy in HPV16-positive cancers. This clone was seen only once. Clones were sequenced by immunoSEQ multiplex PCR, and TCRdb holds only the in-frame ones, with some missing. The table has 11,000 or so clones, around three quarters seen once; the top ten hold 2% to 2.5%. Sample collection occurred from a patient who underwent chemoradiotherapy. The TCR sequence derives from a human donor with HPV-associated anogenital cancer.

CDR3 loop: CASSIVIRELREKLFF. CDR3 DNA: TGTGCCAGTAGTATAGTAATAAGGGAGTTACGGGAAAAACTGTTTTTT. This chain links TRBV19 with TRBJ1-4; D remains ambiguous. Trimming shortened V by 1 base and J by 8 bases, and 17 bases separated the two germline ends. The CDR3 loop spans 16 amino acids. Germline loops: CDR1 LNHDA, CDR2 SQIVND (reference sequence).